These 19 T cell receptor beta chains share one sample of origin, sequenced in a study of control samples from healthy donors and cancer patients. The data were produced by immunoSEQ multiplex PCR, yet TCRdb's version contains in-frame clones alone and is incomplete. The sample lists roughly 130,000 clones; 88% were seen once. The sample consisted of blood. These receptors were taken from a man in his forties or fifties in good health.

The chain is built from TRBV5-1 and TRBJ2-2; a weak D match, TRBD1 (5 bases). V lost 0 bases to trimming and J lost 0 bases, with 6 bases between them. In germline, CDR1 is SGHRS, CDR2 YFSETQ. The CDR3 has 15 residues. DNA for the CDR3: TGCGCCAGCAGCTTGGAGGGGACGAACACCGGGGAGCTGTTTTTT. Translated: CASSLEGTNTGELFF. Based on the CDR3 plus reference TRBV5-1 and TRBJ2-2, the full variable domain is KAGVTQTPRYLIKTRGQQVTLSCSPISGHRSVSWYQQTPGQGLQFLFEYFSETQRNKGNFPGRFSGRQFSNSRSEMNVSTLELGDSALYLCASSLEGTNTGELFFGEGSRLTVL.

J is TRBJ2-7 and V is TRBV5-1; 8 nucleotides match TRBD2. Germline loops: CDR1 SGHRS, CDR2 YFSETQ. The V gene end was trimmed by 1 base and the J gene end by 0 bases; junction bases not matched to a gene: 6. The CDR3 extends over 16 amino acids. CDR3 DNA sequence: TGCGCCAGCAGCTTGCTGAGCGGGGGTGGCTCCTACGAGCAGTACTTC. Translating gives CASSLLSGGGSYEQYF.

The CDR3 region has the DNA TGTGCCGGTACGAGACAGGGAGAAGGCACTGAAGCTTTCTTT. Translating it yields CAGTRQGEGTEAFF. The J gene is TRBJ1-1, the V gene TRBV6-6; 7 positions agree with TRBD1. Germline V gene sequence: CDR1 MNHNY, CDR2 SVGAGI (reference sequence). The V and J ends lost 11 bases and 4 bases, in that order; junction bases with no gene match: 13. CDR3 size: 14 residues.

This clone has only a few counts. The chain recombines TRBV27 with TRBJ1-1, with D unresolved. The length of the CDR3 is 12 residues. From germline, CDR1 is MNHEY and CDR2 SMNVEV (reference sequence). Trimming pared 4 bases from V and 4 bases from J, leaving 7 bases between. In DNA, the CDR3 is TGTGCCAGCAGTTCGGGGTTCACTGAAGCTTTCTTT. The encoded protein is CASSSGFTEAFF.

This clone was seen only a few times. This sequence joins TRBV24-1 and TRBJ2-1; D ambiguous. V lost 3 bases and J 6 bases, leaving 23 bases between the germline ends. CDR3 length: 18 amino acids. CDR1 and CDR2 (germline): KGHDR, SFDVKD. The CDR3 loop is CATSDAFAAQPHINEQFF. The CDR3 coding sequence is TGTGCCACCAGTGATGCCTTTGCAGCGCAGCCCCACATCAATGAGCAGTTCTTC.

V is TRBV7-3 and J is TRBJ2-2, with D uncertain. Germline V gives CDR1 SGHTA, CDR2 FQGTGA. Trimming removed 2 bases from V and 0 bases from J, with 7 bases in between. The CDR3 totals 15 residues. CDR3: CASSLGFSNTGELFF. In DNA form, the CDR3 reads TGTGCCAGCAGCTTAGGGTTTTCGAACACCGGGGAGCTGTTTTTT.

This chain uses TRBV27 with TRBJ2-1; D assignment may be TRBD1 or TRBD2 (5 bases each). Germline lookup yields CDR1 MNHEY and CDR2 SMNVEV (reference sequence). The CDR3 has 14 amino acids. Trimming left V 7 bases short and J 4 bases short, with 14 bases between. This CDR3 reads CASTPWGNYNEQFF. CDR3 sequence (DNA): TGTGCCAGCACCCCCTGGGGGAATTACAATGAGCAGTTCTTC.

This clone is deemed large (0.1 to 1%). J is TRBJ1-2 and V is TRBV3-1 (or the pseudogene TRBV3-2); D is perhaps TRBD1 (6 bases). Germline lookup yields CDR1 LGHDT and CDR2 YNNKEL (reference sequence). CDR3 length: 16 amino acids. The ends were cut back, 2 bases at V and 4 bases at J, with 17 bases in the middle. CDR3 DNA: TGTGCCAGCAGCCAACTGGACAGCCATTTACTCTATGGCTACACCTTC. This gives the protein CASSQLDSHLLYGYTF.

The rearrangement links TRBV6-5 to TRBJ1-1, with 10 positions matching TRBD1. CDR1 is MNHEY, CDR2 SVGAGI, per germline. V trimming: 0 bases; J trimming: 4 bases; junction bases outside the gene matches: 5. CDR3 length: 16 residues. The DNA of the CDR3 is TGTGCCAGCAGTTACTCCTCCGGGACAGGGGTCACTGAAGCTTTCTTT. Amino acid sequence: CASSYSSGTGVTEAFF.

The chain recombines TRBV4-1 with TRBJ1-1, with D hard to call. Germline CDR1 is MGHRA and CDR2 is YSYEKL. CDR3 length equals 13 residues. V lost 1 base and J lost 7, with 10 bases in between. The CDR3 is CASSQGALDEAFF. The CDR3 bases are TGCGCCAGCAGCCAAGGTGCCCTGGATGAAGCTTTCTTT.

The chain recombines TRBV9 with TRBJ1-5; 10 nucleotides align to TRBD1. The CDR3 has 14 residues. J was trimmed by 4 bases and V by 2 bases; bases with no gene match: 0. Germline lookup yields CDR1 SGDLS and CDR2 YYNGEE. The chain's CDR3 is CASSVGQGNQPQHF. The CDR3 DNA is TGTGCCAGCAGCGTGGGACAGGGGAATCAGCCCCAGCATTTT.

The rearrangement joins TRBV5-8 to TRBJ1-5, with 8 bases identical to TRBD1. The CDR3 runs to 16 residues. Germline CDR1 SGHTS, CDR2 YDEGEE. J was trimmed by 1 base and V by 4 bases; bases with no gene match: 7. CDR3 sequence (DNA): TGTGCCAGCAGCCGTATCAGGGGGCCCAGCAATCAGCCCCAGCATTTT. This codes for CASSRIRGPSNQPQHF. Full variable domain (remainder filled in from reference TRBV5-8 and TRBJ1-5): EAGVTQSPTHLIKTRGQQATLRCSPISGHTSVYWYQQALGLGLQFLLWYDEGEERNRGNFPPRFSGRQFPNYSSELNVNALELEDSALYLCASSRIRGPSNQPQHFGDGTRLSIL.

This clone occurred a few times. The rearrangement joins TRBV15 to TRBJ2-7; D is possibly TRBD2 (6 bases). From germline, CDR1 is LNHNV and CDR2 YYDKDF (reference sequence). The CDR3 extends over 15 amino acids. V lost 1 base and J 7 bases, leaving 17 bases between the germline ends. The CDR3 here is CATSRVFGRRGEQYF. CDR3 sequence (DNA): TGTGCCACCAGCAGAGTATTCGGGCGCCGGGGGGAGCAGTACTTC.

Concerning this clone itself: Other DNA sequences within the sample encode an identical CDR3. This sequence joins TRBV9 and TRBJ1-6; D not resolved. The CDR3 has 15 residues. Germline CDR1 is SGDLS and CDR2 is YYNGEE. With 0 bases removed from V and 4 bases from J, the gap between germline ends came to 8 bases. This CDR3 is CASSVAGSYNSPLHF. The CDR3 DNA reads TGTGCCAGCAGCGTAGCGGGAAGTTATAATTCACCCCTCCACTTT.

CDR3 sequence reads: CASSLLAGGTGELFF. The CDR3 coding sequence is TGTGCCAGCAGCTTACTAGCGGGGGGTACCGGGGAGCTGTTTTTT. The chain combines TRBV7-8 with TRBJ2-2; TRBD2 matches 11 bases. V lost 2 bases, J lost 5 bases, and 1 base stayed unmatched. CDR3 size: 15 residues. CDR1 is SGHVS, CDR2 FQNEAQ, per germline.

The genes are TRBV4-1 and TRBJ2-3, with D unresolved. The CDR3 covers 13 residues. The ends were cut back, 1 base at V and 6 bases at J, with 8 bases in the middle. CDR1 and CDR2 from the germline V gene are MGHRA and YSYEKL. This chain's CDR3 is CASSQGMGDTQYF. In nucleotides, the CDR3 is TGCGCCAGCAGCCAAGGAATGGGGGATACGCAGTATTTT.

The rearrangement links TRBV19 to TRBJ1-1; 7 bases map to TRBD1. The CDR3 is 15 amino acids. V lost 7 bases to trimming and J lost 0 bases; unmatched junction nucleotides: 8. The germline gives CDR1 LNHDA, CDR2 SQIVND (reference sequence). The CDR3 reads CASTPGGQMNTEAFF. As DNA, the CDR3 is TGTGCCAGTACCCCCGGGGGACAGATGAACACTGAAGCTTTCTTT.

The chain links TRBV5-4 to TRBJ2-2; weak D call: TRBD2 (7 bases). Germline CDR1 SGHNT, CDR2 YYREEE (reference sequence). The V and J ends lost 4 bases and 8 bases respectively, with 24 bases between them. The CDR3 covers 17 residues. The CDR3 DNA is TGTGCCAGCAGCGGAGGATTGGCGGGGGCCCCACGGGGGGAGCTGTTTTTT. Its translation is CASSGGLAGAPRGELFF. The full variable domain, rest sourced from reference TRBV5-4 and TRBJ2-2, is ETGVTQSPTHLIKTRGQQVTLRCSSQSGHNTVSWYQQALGQGPQFIFQYYREEENGRGNFPPRFSGLQFPNYSSELNVNALELDDSALYLCASSGGLAGAPRGELFFGEGSRLTVL.

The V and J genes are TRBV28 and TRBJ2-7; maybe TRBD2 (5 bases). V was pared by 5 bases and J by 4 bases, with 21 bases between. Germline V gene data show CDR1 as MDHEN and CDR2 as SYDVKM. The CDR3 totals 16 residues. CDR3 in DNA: TGTGCCAGCAGTGCCCCCCTCGGAGGTGGAAGGTACGAGCAGTACTTC. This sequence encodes CASSAPLGGGRYEQYF.